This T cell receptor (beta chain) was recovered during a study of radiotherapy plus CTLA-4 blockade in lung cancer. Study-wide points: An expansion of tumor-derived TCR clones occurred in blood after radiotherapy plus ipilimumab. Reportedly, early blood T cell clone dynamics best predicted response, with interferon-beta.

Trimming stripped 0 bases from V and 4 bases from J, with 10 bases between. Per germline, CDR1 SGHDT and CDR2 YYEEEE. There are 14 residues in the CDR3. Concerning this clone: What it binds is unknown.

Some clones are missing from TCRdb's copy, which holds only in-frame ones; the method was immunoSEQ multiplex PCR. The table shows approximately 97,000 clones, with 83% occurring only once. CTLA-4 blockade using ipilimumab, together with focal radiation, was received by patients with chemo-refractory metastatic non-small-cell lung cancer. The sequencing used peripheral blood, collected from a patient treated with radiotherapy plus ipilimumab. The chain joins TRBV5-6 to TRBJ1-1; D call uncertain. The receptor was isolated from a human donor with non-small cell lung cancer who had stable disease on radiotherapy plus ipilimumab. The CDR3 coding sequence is TGTGCCAGCAGCTTGGAGAGGGCGGCCACTGAAGCTTTCTTT. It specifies CASSLERAATEAFF.